A selection of T cell receptor beta chains follows, all from one sample in a study of OX40 agonist ivuxolimab in advanced cancers. The repertoire was sequenced with immunoSEQ multiplex PCR; TCRdb's copy has only in-frame clones and lacks some. The sample has under 100,000 clones, around 90% seen once. Sample: CD4+ or CD8+ T cells sorted from blood, taken in a trial of the OX40 agonist ivuxolimab. The origin of the receptors is an adult with an advanced solid tumor such as melanoma, head and neck, liver or kidney cancer. Both conserved end residues are part of each CDR3.

j_call	v_call	cdr3_aa
TRBJ2-7	TRBV9	CASSVDWLEQYF
TRBJ2-3	TRBV12-5	CASVLETGTDTQYF
TRBJ2-7	TRBV7-6	CASSLRPDSYEQYF
TRBJ1-1	TRBV11-2	CASSSLRNTEAFF
TRBJ2-2	TRBV6-1	CASPPTSGSTGELFF
TRBJ2-2	TRBV14	CASSPLTEYTGELFF
TRBJ2-7	TRBV2	CASSTTGTVSYEQYF
TRBJ2-7	TRBV6-5	CASSRGQLEVSEQYF
TRBJ2-7	TRBV2	CASTDRTGMTDEQYF
TRBJ2-7	TRBV5-1	CASSIQSYEQYF
TRBJ1-4	TRBV5-6	CASSLETGKLFF
TRBJ2-5	TRBV19	CASSRGRSETQYF
TRBJ2-2	TRBV6-5	CASSRGQPNTGELFF
TRBJ2-1	TRBV19	CASRGLAADRSYNEQFF
TRBJ2-5	TRBV5-4	CASSLDRGQETQYF
TRBJ2-3	TRBV11-2	CASSLPSTDTQYF
TRBJ1-4	TRBV5-1	CASKKTPTDEKLFF
TRBJ2-3	TRBV6-6	CASSLETSTDTQYF
TRBJ1-2	TRBV6-5	CASSLTWMLNGYTF
TRBJ1-4	TRBV5-1	CASSSGRPNEKLFF
TRBJ1-4	TRBV6-6	CASRGQGGNEKLFF
TRBJ2-7	TRBV6-6	CASGTGDSYEQYF
TRBJ2-7	TRBV2	CASSVREGRNEQYF
TRBJ1-5	TRBV18	CASSPRGQPLQPQHF
TRBJ2-1	TRBV2	CASTGTSGSLYNEQFF
TRBJ2-2	TRBV6-4	CASRGTHGELFF
TRBJ2-2	TRBV7-9	CASSLTGSTGELFF
TRBJ1-2	TRBV5-5	CASSGTGGRGYTF
TRBJ1-1	TRBV5-4	CASSLVRGRNTEAFF
TRBJ1-2	TRBV11-2	CASTLTGGSGYTF
TRBJ2-7	TRBV5-8	CASSVSYEQYF
TRBJ2-6	TRBV6-1	CATIQIAGANVLTF
TRBJ1-4	TRBV27	CASSRTFPEKLFF
TRBJ1-2	TRBV28	CASTSTGGHGYTF
TRBJ1-5	TRBV2	CASSVGTTGNQPQHF
TRBJ2-3	TRBV10-3	CAISSGDTDTQYF
TRBJ2-5	TRBV5-4	CASSSSGGTQETQYF
TRBJ2-1	TRBV5-1	CASSLAQATGEQFF
TRBJ2-7	TRBV5-1	CASSARSGPREQYF
TRBJ2-7	TRBV7-8	CASSLVAEAYEQYF
TRBJ1-5	TRBV5-6	CASSWGVDQPQHF
TRBJ2-3	TRBV11-3	CASSPRGAGGFGDTQYF
TRBJ1-1	TRBV20-1	CSAPGLPEAFF
TRBJ2-7	TRBV19	CASSMTQGAHEQYF
TRBJ1-4	TRBV27	CASSHGQPGGEKLFF
TRBJ1-1	TRBV7-2	CASSGQGTLGPFF
TRBJ2-2	TRBV7-2	CASSLNSGGTGELFF
TRBJ1-2	TRBV5-6	CASSRDRGPVSVSHGYTF
TRBJ2-4	TRBV9	CASSAGLAGKNIQYF
TRBJ1-4	TRBV5-4	CASSKGGGGAANEKLFF
TRBJ2-2	TRBV7-3	CASSSQGDTGELFF
TRBJ2-5	TRBV18	CASSPSTRETQYF
TRBJ1-2	TRBV10-3	CAIREGVSYGYTF
TRBJ2-1	TRBV5-1	CASSIPQGRSEQFF
TRBJ1-1	TRBV4-1	CASRQDRQNTEAFF
TRBJ1-6	TRBV30	CAWSVNSPLHF
TRBJ1-1	TRBV6-5	CASRTGTTGGTFF